The 22 T cell receptor beta chains reported below all come from one sample, sequenced in a study of blood T cell repertoires in COVID-19. Profiling relied on immunoSEQ multiplex PCR, and the TCRdb table lists in-frame clones only, not all of them. The data show approximately 340,000 clones, around 88% seen once. What was sequenced was peripheral blood. These TCRs come from a man younger than 45 with active or convalescent COVID-19.

With respect to this clone: This may arise from a read error, as a much more abundant clone is one base away. The V gene is TRBV25-1, the J gene TRBJ1-4; 8 bases fit TRBD1. CDR1 is MGHDK and CDR2 is SYGVNS in the germline V gene. V lost 2 bases and J lost 7; bases outside the gene matches: 3. The CDR3 consists of 14 residues. CDR3 in amino acids: CASSEQGAGEKLFF. The CDR3 bases are TGTGCCAGCAGTGAACAGGGGGCAGGTGAAAAACTGTTTTTT.

The gene calls are TRBV7-8 and TRBJ2-2; weak D call: TRBD2 (5 bases). CDR1 and CDR2 from the germline V gene are SGHVS and FQNEAQ. The CDR3 runs to 15 residues. Trimming took 0 bases from V and 2 from J, leaving 7 bases between them. This CDR3 reads CASSLAGRNTGELFF. Here the CDR3 DNA reads TGTGCCAGCAGCTTAGCGGGGAGAAACACCGGGGAGCTGTTTTTT. The full variable domain, its missing parts supplied by reference TRBV7-8 and TRBJ2-2, is GAGVSQSPRYKVAKRGQDVALRCDPISGHVSLFWYQQALGQGPEFLTYFQNEAQLDKSGLPSDRFFAERPEGSVSTLKIQRTQQEDSAVYLCASSLAGRNTGELFFGEGSRLTVL.

This clone was observed a handful of times. The chain couples TRBV4-3 to TRBJ2-3; D ambiguous. The CDR3 is 11 residues long. Trimming took 1 base from V and 9 from J, leaving 5 bases between them. Germline lookup yields CDR1 LGHNA and CDR2 YSLEER. The CDR3 protein is CASSQGATQYF. The CDR3 bases are TGCGCCAGCAGCCAAGGGGCCACGCAGTATTTT.

This clone was observed a single time. The chain employs TRBV4-1 and TRBJ2-1; 8 positions match TRBD2. The germline gives CDR1 MGHRA, CDR2 YSYEKL. The CDR3 has 16 residues. Germline trimming cut 0 bases from V and 8 bases from J; bases unmatched to any gene: 9. This CDR3 is CASSQDLSGSSHEQFF. The CDR3 nucleotides read TGCGCCAGCAGCCAAGATCTCAGCGGGAGTAGCCATGAGCAGTTCTTC.

This rearrangement joins TRBV5-1 to TRBJ2-3; a weak D match, TRBD2 (6 bases). Germline V lookup: CDR1 SGHRS, CDR2 YFSETQ. V lost 4 bases and J lost 3, with 18 bases in between. The CDR3 has 16 amino acids. The CDR3 nucleotides are TGCGCCAGCAGCCCAGGCGGCCGCGGGGAAACAGATACGCAGTATTTT. It yields the protein CASSPGGRGETDTQYF.

J is TRBJ2-7 and V is TRBV21-1; the table gives TRBD2 as D, unverified against the DNA. TRBV21-1 is a pseudogene. This CDR3 has 11 residues. The DNA for the CDR3 is TGTGCCAGCAGCAAGCGGGGATGGCAGTACTTC. It translates to CASSKRGWQYF.

This chain links TRBV15 with TRBJ2-1; unclear D gene. Trimming removed 3 bases from V and 0 bases from J, with 12 bases in between. The CDR3 extends over 16 amino acids. Germline loops: CDR1 LNHNV, CDR2 YYDKDF (reference sequence). The DNA of the CDR3 is TGTGCCACCAGCAGGCCGATCAAGAGCTCCTACAATGAGCAGTTCTTC. This codes for CATSRPIKSSYNEQFF.

The chain joins TRBV27 to TRBJ2-3; 9 positions match TRBD2. The CDR3 spans 16 residues. V was clipped by 4 bases and J by 3 bases; unmatched bases: 8. Per germline, CDR1 MNHEY and CDR2 SMNVEV (reference sequence). The CDR3, as DNA: TGTGCCAGCAGTTCCACGACTACTAGCGGGACAGATACGCAGTATTTT. It yields the protein CASSSTTTSGTDTQYF.

The chain carries TRBV7-9 and TRBJ1-1; TRBD1 matches 7 bases. There are 14 residues in the CDR3. V trimming: 8 bases; J trimming: 4 bases; junction bases outside the gene matches: 10. Germline assignment: CDR1 SEHNR and CDR2 FQNEAQ (reference sequence). CDR3 amino acids: CASGFRQGSTEAFF. The CDR3 bases are TGTGCCAGCGGATTTCGACAGGGTAGCACTGAAGCTTTCTTT.

The DNA of the CDR3 is TGTGCCAGCACCCCCTGGCGGGGGGCCTCCTACAATGAGCAGTTCTTC. Its translation is CASTPWRGASYNEQFF. This chain uses TRBV7-2 with TRBJ2-1, with 8 bases matching TRBD2. CDR1 and CDR2 (germline): SGHTA, FQGNSA. The CDR3 has 16 residues. V was pared by 7 bases and J by 0 bases, with 8 bases of the junction left unmatched.

This chain joins TRBV20-1 and TRBJ2-1, with D perhaps matching TRBD2 (5 bases). This CDR3 comprises 11 residues. Germline CDR1 reads DFQATT; CDR2 reads SNEGSKA (reference sequence). CDR3 in amino acids: CSPRSGNEQFF. CDR3 sequence (DNA): TGCAGCCCGAGGAGCGGCAATGAGCAGTTCTTC.

The V and J genes are TRBV25-1 and TRBJ1-1; TRBD1 aligns across 9 bases. Germline loops: CDR1 MGHDK, CDR2 SYGVNS. Trimming cost V 6 bases and J 7 bases; bases outside gene matches: 3. This CDR3 has 12 amino acids. The CDR3 loop reads CASRTGGLEAFF. The CDR3 DNA reads TGTGCCAGCAGGACAGGGGGGCTTGAAGCTTTCTTT. Drawing the rest from reference TRBV25-1 and TRBJ1-1, the complete variable domain is EADIYQTPRYLVIGTGKKITLECSQTMGHDKMYWYQQDPGMELHLIHYSYGVNSTEKGDLSSESTVSRIRTEHFPLTLESARPSHTSQYLCASRTGGLEAFFGQGTRLTVV.

V gene TRBV6-6 combines with J gene TRBJ2-3; D unresolved. The CDR3 consists of 11 residues. V lost 0 bases to trimming and J lost 9 bases, with 4 bases between them. Germline V gene data show CDR1 as MNHNY and CDR2 as SVGAGI (reference sequence). CDR3 amino acids: CASSYSRTQYF. The CDR3 bases are TGTGCCAGCAGTTACTCCAGGACGCAGTATTTT.

This sequence joins TRBV9 and TRBJ1-6, with TRBD1 as a possible D gene (5 bases). Germline V gives CDR1 SGDLS, CDR2 YYNGEE. V dropped 4 bases and J dropped 10 bases, with 15 bases sitting between them. The length of the CDR3 is 14 residues. The CDR3 nucleotides are TGTGCCAGCAGCTTAACAGGTCGTCGGTCACCCCTCCACTTT. Protein: CASSLTGRRSPLHF.

The chain couples TRBV29-1 to TRBJ1-1; a weak D match, TRBD1 (6 bases). This CDR3 is 14 amino acids long. Looked up from germline, CDR1 is SQVTM and CDR2 is ANQGSEA. V dropped 2 bases and J dropped 4 bases, with 14 bases sitting between them. The DNA for the CDR3 is TGCAGCGTTGAAAATCAGGGGCGCGTCACTGAAGCTTTCTTT. Translated, it gives CSVENQGRVTEAFF. The whole variable domain, filled in from reference TRBV29-1 and TRBJ1-1, reads SAVISQKPSRDICQRGTSLTIQCQVDSQVTMMFWYRQQPGQSLTLIATANQGSEATYESGFVIDKFPISRPNLTFSTLTVSNMSPEDSSIYLCSVENQGRVTEAFFGQGTRLTVV.

This clone was detected a few times. In nucleotides, the CDR3 is TGTGCCAGCAGCTTGGAGCTTGAAGCTTTCTTT. It translates to CASSLELEAFF. This chain connects TRBV5-6 to TRBJ1-1; unclear D gene. The CDR3 runs 11 residues. CDR1 SGHDT and CDR2 YYEEEE come from the germline V gene. Trimming stripped 0 bases from V and 7 bases from J, with 4 bases between.

The chain uses TRBV4-2 and TRBJ2-3, with D tentatively TRBD2 (6 bases). The V end lost 2 bases, the J end lost 3 bases, and 18 bases lay between the germline ends. The CDR3 has 17 amino acids. CDR1 is LGHNA and CDR2 is YNFKEQ in the germline V gene. DNA of the CDR3: TGTGCCAGCAGCCAAACCCACTATGACCGGGGGACAGATACGCAGTATTTT. It specifies CASSQTHYDRGTDTQYF.

This clone was picked up one time. The chain has TRBV2 and TRBJ2-1; possible D gene TRBD2, 6 bases. The ends were cut back, 5 bases at V and 5 bases at J, with 22 bases in the middle. This CDR3 has 17 residues. Germline V gene lookup returns CDR1 SNHLY and CDR2 FYNNEI. The CDR3 loop reads CASSQPRGNMADNEQFF. DNA of the CDR3: TGTGCCAGCAGTCAACCGCGGGGTAATATGGCTGACAATGAGCAGTTCTTC.

The chain has TRBV10-3 and TRBJ2-3; the match to TRBD1 covers 9 bases. Germline CDR1 reads ENHRY; CDR2 reads SYGVKD. The ends lost 5 bases at V and 5 bases at J; junction bases unmatched: 5. The CDR3 extends over 14 amino acids. CDR3 DNA sequence: TGTGCCATCAGTACAGGGGGCGGGGGAGATACGCAGTATTTT. Its translation is CAISTGGGGDTQYF.

The rearrangement joins TRBV2 to TRBJ2-6, with D possibly being TRBD2 (5 bases). V dropped 2 bases and J dropped 1 base, with 6 bases sitting between them. Germline CDR1 SNHLY, CDR2 FYNNEI. The CDR3 runs 15 residues. Here the CDR3 reads CASSERESGANVLTF. The CDR3 nucleotides read TGTGCCAGCAGTGAACGGGAATCTGGGGCCAACGTCCTGACTTTC.

The chain recombines TRBV19 with TRBJ1-5, with a weak D call TRBD1 (6 bases). Per germline, CDR1 LNHDA and CDR2 SQIVND (reference sequence). Trimming removed 5 bases from V and 5 bases from J, with 10 bases in between. There are 13 residues in the CDR3. CDR3 in DNA: TGTGCCAGTAGTTGGCCAGGGGATCAGCCCCAGCATTTT. It codes for CASSWPGDQPQHF.

The genes are TRBV5-1 and TRBJ2-2, with a tentative D call TRBD1 (6 bases). Trimming left V 0 bases short and J 4 bases short, with 16 bases between. Per the germline V gene, CDR1 is SGHRS and CDR2 is YFSETQ. The CDR3 runs 17 residues. CDR3 DNA: TGCGCCAGCAGCTTGGGGGGCGGTGGGGGCACCACCGGGGAGCTGTTTTTT. Its protein is CASSLGGGGGTTGELFF.